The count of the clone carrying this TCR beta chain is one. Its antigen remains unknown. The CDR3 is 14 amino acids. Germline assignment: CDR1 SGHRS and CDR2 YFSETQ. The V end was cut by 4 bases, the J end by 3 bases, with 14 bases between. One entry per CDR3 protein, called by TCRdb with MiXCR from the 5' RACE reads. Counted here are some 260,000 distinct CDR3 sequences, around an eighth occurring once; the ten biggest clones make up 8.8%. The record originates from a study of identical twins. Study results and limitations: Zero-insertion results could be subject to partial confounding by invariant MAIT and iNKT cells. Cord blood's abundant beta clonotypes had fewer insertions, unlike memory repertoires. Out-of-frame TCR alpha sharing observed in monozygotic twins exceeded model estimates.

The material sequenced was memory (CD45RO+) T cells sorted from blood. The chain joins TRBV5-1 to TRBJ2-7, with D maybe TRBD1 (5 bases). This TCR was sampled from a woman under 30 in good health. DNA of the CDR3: TGCGCCAGCAGCGACCAGGGTGGACACTACGAGCAGTACTTC. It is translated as CASSDQGGHYEQYF.